The clone carrying this TCR beta chain was seen a few times. Its antigen is not known. This sample is drawn from a study of T cell repertoires in cytomegalovirus infection. General study results and limits: Ex vivo responses were dominated by HLA-C-restricted CMV-specific TCR beta clonotypes. Totalled public TCR beta family frequency picked out people who carried CMV plus the relevant HLA.

TCRdb re-derived calls from the reads in MiXCR, one entry per CDR3 protein. The table has some 310,000 distinct CDR3 sequences, roughly 25% seen once. Germline CDR1 LNHNV, CDR2 YYDKDF (reference sequence). Trimming stripped 0 bases from V and 8 bases from J, with 20 bases between. This CDR3 contains 17 residues. The genes are TRBV15 and TRBJ2-1, with D unclear. This clonotype was obtained from a human donor in good health (CMV status not recorded). Some clones in this sample may be carry-over from other donors' samples. This specimen consisted of cultured PBMCs, obtained from culture after CMV antigen stimulation. Here the CDR3 reads CATSRDSHLILGDEQFF. In DNA, the CDR3 is TGTGCCACCAGCAGAGATTCCCACCTTATTCTAGGCGATGAGCAGTTCTTC.